These 15 T cell receptor beta chains were all obtained from the same sample, sequenced in a study of blood T cell repertoires in COVID-19. Produced via immunoSEQ multiplex PCR; TCRdb's table is partial and in-frame only. Of 50,000 to 60,000 clones in the sample, around 80% were seen once. Sequenced: peripheral blood. These receptor sequences come from a human donor in a cohort sampled during active or convalescent COVID-19.

A remark on this clone: One end of the junction does not line up with germline, which may come from a read error. J is TRBJ2-5 and V is TRBV7-7; D call uncertain. CDR1 and CDR2 (germline): SSHAT, FNYEAQ (reference sequence). This CDR3 has 16 amino acids. The CDR3 spells CASSIFLTNSQETQYF. CDR3 nucleotide sequence: TGTGCTAGCAGCATATTCTTAACAAACAGTCAAGAGACCCAGTACTTC.

This clone has only one observation. Its ends do not fully match the called genes, so a read error is possible. The V and J genes are TRBV7-7 and TRBJ2-3; 7 bases are a match to TRBD1. The CDR3 sequence is 15 residues long. Germline V gene lookup returns CDR1 SSHAT and CDR2 FNYEAQ (reference sequence). In DNA, the CDR3 is TGTGCTAGCAGCCTCGGGACAGCTAGCACAGATACGCAGTATTTT. Translating it yields CASSLGTASTDTQYF.

The chain recombines TRBV9 with TRBJ2-1; 8 bases are a match to TRBD1. Germline CDR1 is SGDLS and CDR2 is YYNGEE. This CDR3 comprises 16 residues. J lost 8 bases, V lost 3 bases, and 13 bases had no gene match. In DNA, the CDR3 is TGTGCCAGCAGCGCTCCCTGGGGACAGGAGGAACATGAGCAGTTCTTC. Its translation is CASSAPWGQEEHEQFF.

CDR3 coding DNA: TGCGCCAGCAGCTGGGACAGGGGGTATAATTCACCCCTCCACTTT. Protein sequence: CASSWDRGYNSPLHF. This chain joins TRBV5-1 and TRBJ1-6, with 11 bases that match TRBD1. Germline-derived CDR1 and CDR2 are SGHRS and YFSETQ. The J segment lost 4 bases and the V segment lost 3 bases, leaving 0 bases of the junction unmatched. There are 15 residues in the CDR3.

The chain uses TRBV19 and TRBJ2-5; TRBD2 matches at 9 bases. V lost 6 bases and J lost 5; bases outside the gene matches: 1. The germline gives CDR1 LNHDA, CDR2 SQIVND (reference sequence). CDR3 size: 12 residues. The CDR3 bases are TGTGCCAGTAGGCTAGCGGGGGAGACCCAGTACTTC. Translating gives CASRLAGETQYF.

This clone was detected only once. This chain uses TRBV9 with TRBJ2-3, with 11 bases identical to TRBD2. J was trimmed by 3 bases and V by 1 base; bases with no gene match: 4. The germline V gene encodes CDR1 SGDLS and CDR2 YYNGEE. This CDR3 contains 16 residues. The CDR3 protein is CASSVYLAGGTDTQYF. The CDR3 region has the DNA TGTGCCAGCAGCGTATATCTAGCGGGGGGAACAGATACGCAGTATTTT.

This rearrangement joins TRBV19 to TRBJ2-2; 7 bases match TRBD2. Trimming cost V 5 bases and J 1 base; bases outside gene matches: 1. The germline gives CDR1 LNHDA, CDR2 SQIVND (reference sequence). The CDR3 is made up of 14 amino acids. The DNA of the CDR3 is TGTGCCAGTAGTTCGGGGGGGAACACCGGGGAGCTGTTTTTT. This encodes CASSSGGNTGELFF.

The chain couples TRBV4-2 to TRBJ1-1, with D perhaps TRBD1 (6 bases). V was clipped by 3 bases and J by 6 bases, with 17 bases between them. This CDR3 has 15 amino acids. CDR1 is LGHNA and CDR2 is YNFKEQ in the germline V gene. This CDR3 reads CASSQGAGARAEAFF. Here the CDR3 DNA reads TGTGCCAGCAGCCAGGGGGCAGGGGCGAGGGCTGAAGCTTTCTTT.

The chain joins TRBV7-6 to TRBJ1-2; 10 nucleotides match TRBD1. The CDR3 length is 14 residues. The ends lost 1 base at V and 6 bases at J; junction bases unmatched: 2. Looked up from germline, CDR1 is SGHVS and CDR2 is FNYEAQ. CDR3 loop: CASSLEDRGHGYTF. CDR3 sequence (DNA): TGTGCCAGCAGCTTAGAAGACAGGGGGCATGGCTACACCTTC.

The chain joins TRBV5-5 to TRBJ1-6; no clear D. CDR1 and CDR2 (germline): SGHKS, YYEKEE (reference sequence). The CDR3 extends over 14 amino acids. V was clipped by 0 bases and J by 4 bases, with 5 bases between them. CDR3 coding DNA: TGTGCCAGCAGCTTGGAACAGTATAATTCACCCCTCCACTTT. It codes for CASSLEQYNSPLHF. Filled out from reference TRBV5-5 and TRBJ1-6, the complete variable domain reads DAGVTQSPTHLIKTRGQQVTLRCSPISGHKSVSWYQQVLGQGPQFIFQYYEKEERGRGNFPDRFSARQFPNYSSELNVNALLLGDSALYLCASSLEQYNSPLHFGNGTRLTVT.

The chain recombines TRBV7-3 with TRBJ1-2; D possibly corresponds to TRBD1 (6 bases). This CDR3 spans 21 amino acids. From germline, CDR1 is SGHTA and CDR2 FQGTGA. Trimming took off 1 base at V and 8 bases at J, with 35 bases between the two ends. The CDR3 reads CASSLNQVHRPTGFLENGYTF. The CDR3 nucleotides read TGTGCCAGCAGCTTAAACCAGGTTCATCGGCCCACAGGGTTCCTCGAGAACGGCTACACCTTC.

This clone turned up a few times. The chain employs TRBV18 and TRBJ2-1, with a possible D match to TRBD2 (6 bases). CDR1 and CDR2 from the germline V gene are KGHSH and LQKENI. Trimming took off 3 bases at V and 6 bases at J, with 6 bases between the two ends. The CDR3 is 12 residues long. The CDR3 coding sequence is TGTGCCAGCTCACCTAGCGGCAATGAGCAGTTCTTC. It translates to CASSPSGNEQFF.

The chain is built from TRBV11-2 and TRBJ2-1, with 8 bases identical to TRBD1. Germline trimming cut 4 bases from V and 3 bases from J; bases unmatched to any gene: 5. Germline lookup yields CDR1 SGHAT and CDR2 FQNNGV. The CDR3 has 15 residues. Here the CDR3 DNA reads TGTGCCAGCAGCTCCGGGACAGGAAACTACAATGAGCAGTTCTTC. Translation: CASSSGTGNYNEQFF.

V is TRBV15 and J is TRBJ1-2; no clear D. Trimming took 0 bases from V and 3 from J, leaving 5 bases between them. Germline V gene lookup returns CDR1 LNHNV and CDR2 YYDKDF (reference sequence). CDR3 length equals 13 residues. The CDR3 DNA follows: TGTGCCACCAGCAGAGAAACAGACTATGGCTACACCTTC. Translation gives CATSRETDYGYTF.

This chain uses TRBV5-1 with TRBJ1-2, with 9 positions matching TRBD1. The CDR3 is made up of 15 amino acids. Germline CDR1 and CDR2: SGHRS and YFSETQ. The V segment lost 4 bases and the J segment 8 bases; nucleotides outside the gene matches: 12. CDR3 region: CASSKATGTGLGYTF. CDR3 coding DNA: TGCGCCAGCAGCAAAGCTACCGGGACAGGGTTAGGCTACACCTTC. Full variable domain (missing parts from reference TRBV5-1 and TRBJ1-2): KAGVTQTPRYLIKTRGQQVTLSCSPISGHRSVSWYQQTPGQGLQFLFEYFSETQRNKGNFPGRFSGRQFSNSRSEMNVSTLELGDSALYLCASSKATGTGLGYTFGSGTRLTVV.